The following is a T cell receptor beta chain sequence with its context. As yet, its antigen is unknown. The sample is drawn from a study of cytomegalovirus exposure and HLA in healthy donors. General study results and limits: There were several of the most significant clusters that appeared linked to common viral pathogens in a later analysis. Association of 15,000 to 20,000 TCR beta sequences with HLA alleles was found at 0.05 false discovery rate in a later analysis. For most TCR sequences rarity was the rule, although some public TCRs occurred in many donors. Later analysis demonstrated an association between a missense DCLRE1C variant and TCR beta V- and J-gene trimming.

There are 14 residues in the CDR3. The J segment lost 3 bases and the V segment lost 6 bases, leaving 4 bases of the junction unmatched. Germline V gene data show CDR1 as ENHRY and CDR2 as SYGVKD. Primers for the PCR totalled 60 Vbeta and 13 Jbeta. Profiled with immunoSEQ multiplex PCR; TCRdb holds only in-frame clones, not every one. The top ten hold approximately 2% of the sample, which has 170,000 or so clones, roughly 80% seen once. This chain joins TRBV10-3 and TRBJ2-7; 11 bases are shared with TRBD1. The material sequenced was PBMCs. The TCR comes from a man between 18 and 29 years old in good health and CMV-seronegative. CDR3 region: CAIRDGTGGYEQYF. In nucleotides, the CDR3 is TGTGCCATCAGGGACGGGACAGGGGGCTACGAGCAGTACTTC.